This is a list of T cell receptor beta chains from one sample in a study of Ad26.COV2.S vaccination and SARS-CoV-2 variants. Libraries were prepared by immunoSEQ multiplex PCR; TCRdb keeps only in-frame clonotypes and omits some of them. Here the sample spans about 450,000 clones, nearly 90% being singletons. The sequenced sample was peripheral blood, obtained in a trial of Ad26.COV2.S vaccine versus placebo. The receptors here all came from a person aged 18-60 years who received the Ad26.COV2.S COVID-19 vaccine or a placebo. Each CDR3 is given with its conserved first and last residue. Each record gives: J gene, V gene, D gene, clone size, CDR3 protein, CDR3 DNA. A D gene is named only where the DNA matches it firmly. The listing skips clone size in some rows; elsewhere it reads once, few, many or a size class.

TRBJ2-4 | TRBV9 | TRBD2 | NA | CASSARGGTENIQYF | TGTGCCAGCAGCGCTCGGGGGGGTACGGAAAACATTCAGTACTTC
TRBJ1-1 | TRBV19 | NA | NA | CASSLWTGNTEAFF | TGTGCCAGTAGTCTTTGGACCGGGAACACTGAAGCTTTCTTT
TRBJ1-5 | TRBV7-2 | NA | NA | CASSLYANPTEPQHF | TGTGCCAGCAGCTTATATGCCAATCCGACCGAGCCCCAGCATTTT
TRBJ1-1 | TRBV5-1 | TRBD1 | NA | CASALLDRDPEAFF | TGCGCCAGCGCCCTCCTCGACAGGGATCCTGAAGCTTTCTTT
TRBJ2-3 | TRBV3-1/TRBV3-2 | NA | once | CASSQHMYGDTQYF | TGTGCCAGCAGCCAACACATGTATGGGGATACGCAGTATTTT
TRBJ2-1 | TRBV2 | NA | NA | CASSLLVTYNEQFF | TGTGCCAGCAGCCTCTTGGTAACCTACAATGAGCAGTTCTTC
TRBJ2-1 | TRBV4-3 | NA | NA | CASSQAPDNEQFF | TGCGCCAGCAGCCAAGCCCCGGACAATGAGCAGTTCTTC
TRBJ2-5 | TRBV6-5 | NA | NA | CASSPTYAETQYF | TGTGCCAGCAGCCCGACTTATGCCGAGACCCAGTACTTC
TRBJ1-3 | TRBV18 | TRBD1 | NA | CASRGTGGSGNTIYF | TGTGCCAGCCGCGGGACAGGGGGCTCTGGAAACACCATATATTTT
TRBJ1-6 | TRBV19 | TRBD1 | NA | CASSNRGSYNSPLHF | TGTGCCAGTAGTAACAGGGGCTCCTATAATTCACCCCTCCACTTT
TRBJ1-1 | TRBV9 | NA | once | CASSRLGSGNTEAFF | TGTGCCAGCAGCCGCTTAGGGTCGGGGAACACTGAAGCTTTCTTT
TRBJ2-1 | TRBV6-6 | TRBD1 | NA | CASSYRGTGGYNEQFF | TGTGCCAGCAGTTACCGCGGGACAGGGGGATACAATGAGCAGTTCTTC
TRBJ1-2 | TRBV5-1 | NA | NA | CASSLGSGNYGYTF | TGCGCCAGCAGCTTGGGGTCGGGGAACTATGGCTACACCTTC
TRBJ1-4 | TRBV15 | NA | NA | CATSRDGRITEKLFF | TGTGCCACCAGCAGAGATGGAAGGATTACTGAAAAACTGTTTTTT